This T cell receptor (beta chain) was documented in a study of T cells in Graves' hyperthyroidism and ophthalmopathy. The sample holds a few counts of this clonotype. CDR3 size: 15 residues. CDR1 SQVTM and CDR2 ANQGSEA come from the germline V gene. Trimming cost V 2 bases and J 6 bases, with 16 bases left between them. Researchers amplified the TCR beta CDR3 regions from RNA transcripts. First-round RT-PCR targeting the TCR CDR3 was performed with the HTBI primer set. TCRdb independently ran MiXCR on the multiplex PCR reads; one entry per CDR3 protein. The sample consists of roughly 700,000 distinct CDR3 sequences, roughly 17% of them appearing once.

This TCR was recovered from a man between 45 and 60 years old with Graves' hyperthyroidism. This chain uses TRBV29-1 with TRBJ2-2; tentatively, D is TRBD1 (5 bases). Specimen: blood. The CDR3 here is CSVEYPRANAGELFF. The CDR3 coding sequence is TGCAGCGTTGAATATCCCAGGGCAAACGCCGGGGAGCTGTTTTTT.